The rows below give T cell receptor beta chains drawn from one sample of a study of identical twins. MiXCR, run by TCRdb on the 5' RACE reads, gives a single entry per CDR3 protein. The table has nearly 650,000 distinct CDR3 sequences, about 7.1% seen once. These data also formed part of another study, on yellow fever vaccine responses in identical twins.

Sequences were obtained from PBMCs. The origin of the receptors is a woman younger than 30 in good health. Both conserved end residues are part of each CDR3. D genes are given only for firm matches. Rows may omit the clone size; those that give it use once, few, many or a size class.

v_call: TRBV20-1
cdr3_length: 14
d_call: -
j_call: TRBJ1-1
clone_size: many
cdr3_nt: TGCAGTGCTAGCGTGTTCCGGGAGAACACTGAAGCTTTCTTT
cdr3_aa: CSASVFRENTEAFF

v_call: TRBV7-2
cdr3_length: 14
d_call: TRBD1
j_call: TRBJ2-2
clone_size: few
cdr3_nt: TGTGCCAGCAGCAGACAGGGGCACACCGGGGAGCTGTTTTTT
cdr3_aa: CASSRQGHTGELFF

v_call: TRBV12-3/TRBV12-4
cdr3_length: 18
d_call: TRBD2
j_call: TRBJ2-1
clone_size: once
cdr3_nt: TGTACCATCTGCATAGCGGGAGCAGGCTCGGCCAGCTACAATGAGCAGTTCTTC
cdr3_aa: CTICIAGAGSASYNEQFF

v_call: TRBV29-1
cdr3_length: 14
d_call: -
j_call: TRBJ2-2
clone_size: many
cdr3_nt: TGCAGCGTTGAGGGGGGGGCCAACACCGGGGAGCTGTTTTTT
cdr3_aa: CSVEGGANTGELFF

v_call: TRBV20-1
cdr3_length: 13
d_call: -
j_call: TRBJ2-7
clone_size: many
cdr3_nt: TGCAGTGCTAGGGATGGCGGACCCTACGAGCAGTACTTC
cdr3_aa: CSARDGGPYEQYF

v_call: TRBV28
cdr3_length: 13
d_call: TRBD2
j_call: TRBJ2-1
clone_size: many
cdr3_nt: TGTGCCAGCAGTTGGGCGGGGGGCAATGAGCAGTTCTTC
cdr3_aa: CASSWAGGNEQFF

v_call: TRBV20-1
cdr3_length: 18
d_call: TRBD2
j_call: TRBJ2-6
clone_size: -
cdr3_nt: TGCAGTGCTAGAGATCGGCTAGCGGGGGGGCCTGGGGCCAACGTCCTGACTTTC
cdr3_aa: CSARDRLAGGPGANVLTF

v_call: TRBV29-1
cdr3_length: 13
d_call: -
j_call: TRBJ2-6
clone_size: many
cdr3_nt: TGCAGCGTTGACGCCTCTGGGGCCAACGTCCTGACTTTC
cdr3_aa: CSVDASGANVLTF

v_call: TRBV6-5
cdr3_length: 14
d_call: -
j_call: TRBJ1-5
clone_size: many
cdr3_nt: TGTGCCAGCAGTTTTCAGGACCGCAATCAGCCCCAGCATTTT
cdr3_aa: CASSFQDRNQPQHF

v_call: TRBV6-5
cdr3_length: 15
d_call: -
j_call: TRBJ2-7
clone_size: -
cdr3_nt: TGTGCCAGCAGTTACTCGAATCGGGCACCCTACGAGCAGTACTTC
cdr3_aa: CASSYSNRAPYEQYF

v_call: TRBV5-1
cdr3_length: 15
d_call: TRBD1
j_call: TRBJ2-3
clone_size: few
cdr3_nt: TGCGCCAGCAGCTTGGGGACAGGGGTTGAGGATACGCAGTATTTT
cdr3_aa: CASSLGTGVEDTQYF

v_call: TRBV15
cdr3_length: 13
d_call: -
j_call: TRBJ2-5
clone_size: -
cdr3_nt: TGTGCCACCAGCAGAGATCAGGCGGAGACCCAGTACTTC
cdr3_aa: CATSRDQAETQYF

v_call: TRBV2
cdr3_length: 15
d_call: -
j_call: TRBJ2-5
clone_size: once
cdr3_nt: TGTGCCAGCAGTGAAGCTCGGCTAGTAGGCGAGACCCAGTACTTC
cdr3_aa: CASSEARLVGETQYF

v_call: TRBV12-3/TRBV12-4
cdr3_length: 14
d_call: -
j_call: TRBJ1-1
clone_size: many
cdr3_nt: TGTGCCAGCAGTTTCAGGCAGCCTGGCACTGAAGCTTTCTTT
cdr3_aa: CASSFRQPGTEAFF

v_call: TRBV7-9
cdr3_length: 17
d_call: -
j_call: TRBJ2-5
clone_size: few
cdr3_nt: TGTGCCAGCAGCTTAGGATCGCCCACGGGGAGTGGAGAGACCCAGTACTTC
cdr3_aa: CASSLGSPTGSGETQYF

v_call: TRBV12-3/TRBV12-4
cdr3_length: 16
d_call: -
j_call: TRBJ1-6
clone_size: -
cdr3_nt: TGTGCCAGCAGCCAGGATTCCGGCCGCTATAATTCACCCCTCCACTTT
cdr3_aa: CASSQDSGRYNSPLHF

v_call: TRBV9
cdr3_length: 15
d_call: TRBD2
j_call: TRBJ2-1
clone_size: many
cdr3_nt: TGTGCCAGCAGCGGTAGCGGGAGCTCCTACAATGAGCAGTTCTTC
cdr3_aa: CASSGSGSSYNEQFF